This passage covers 15 T cell receptor beta chains from one sample sequenced in a study of response to subunit inactivated influenza vaccine. One entry per CDR3 protein results from TCRdb running MiXCR on the RT-PCR reads. The data contain approximately 700,000 distinct CDR3 sequences, over 11% of them seen just once; the ten biggest clones take up less than 7%. The specimen comprised PBMCs from blood, sampled around 14 days before vaccination. Receptor source: a man between 45 and 60 years old who received an inactivated influenza vaccine.

The chain couples TRBV20-1 to TRBJ2-7; D is perhaps TRBD2 (5 bases). Germline V gene lookup returns CDR1 DFQATT and CDR2 SNEGSKA (reference sequence). This CDR3 contains 15 residues. Trimming took 2 bases from V and 2 from J, leaving 16 bases between them. This chain's CDR3 is CSARTDWTGTYEQYF. The CDR3 DNA sequence: TGCAGTGCTAGAACAGATTGGACGGGAACCTACGAGCAGTACTTC.

This clonotype appeared many times. The chain joins TRBV20-1 to TRBJ2-2, with 12 bases identical to TRBD1. CDR3 size: 17 residues. The ends lost 6 bases at V and 3 bases at J; junction bases unmatched: 11. CDR1 and CDR2 (germline): DFQATT, SNEGSKA (reference sequence). CDR3 sequence: CSATGTGGAWDTGELFF. The CDR3 nucleotides read TGCAGTGCCACCGGGACAGGGGGCGCCTGGGACACCGGGGAGCTGTTTTTT.

In this sample, this clonotype turned up a few times. The CDR3 spells CATQEGAYTEAFF. The DNA for the CDR3 is TGTGCCACACAGGAGGGGGCCTACACTGAAGCTTTCTTT. V is TRBV28 and J is TRBJ1-1; the match to TRBD1 covers 7 bases. With V trimmed by 10 bases and J by 3 bases, 8 bases remained unmatched. Germline loops: CDR1 MDHEN, CDR2 SYDVKM. CDR3 size: 13 residues.

V is TRBV6-2 or TRBV6-3 and J is TRBJ2-2, with D possibly being TRBD1 (6 bases). Germline V gene data show CDR1 as MNHEY and CDR2 as SVGEGT. The germline V and J ends were trimmed by 10 bases and 3 bases, with 18 bases remaining between them. The CDR3 is 15 amino acids. For the CDR3, the DNA is TGTGCCACCGGAGATTGGGGGCTCCACACCGGGGAGCTGTTTTTT. It is translated as CATGDWGLHTGELFF.

V gene TRBV7-9 combines with J gene TRBJ1-1, with TRBD1 as a possible D gene (5 bases). The V gene's germline CDR1 is SEHNR and CDR2 FQNEAQ (reference sequence). Trimming took off 2 bases at V and 1 base at J, with 11 bases between the two ends. The CDR3 has 15 residues. The chain's CDR3 is CASSLYGTQNTEAFF. The CDR3 DNA reads as TGTGCCAGCAGCTTATACGGGACTCAGAACACTGAAGCTTTCTTT. Using reference TRBV7-9 and TRBJ1-1 for the parts outside the CDR3, the full variable domain is DTGVSQNPRHKITKRGQNVTFRCDPISEHNRLYWYRQTLGQGPEFLTYFQNEAQLEKSRLLSDRFSAERPKGSFSTLEIQRTEQGDSAMYLCASSLYGTQNTEAFFGQGTRLTVV.

The chain is built from TRBV4-3 and TRBJ2-7, with TRBD2 matching over 7 bases. From germline, CDR1 is LGHNA and CDR2 YSLEER. With V trimmed by 3 bases and J by 3 bases, 8 bases remained unmatched. This CDR3 comprises 15 residues. As DNA, the CDR3 is TGCGCCAGCAGCCACTACTCGTCGGGGGGCTACGAGCAGTACTTC. Amino acid sequence: CASSHYSSGGYEQYF.

The J gene is TRBJ1-1, the V gene TRBV3-1, with TRBD1 as a possible D gene (6 bases). The V gene's germline CDR1 is LGHDT and CDR2 YNNKEL (reference sequence). The CDR3 has 14 amino acids. V lost 6 bases and J 4 bases, leaving 15 bases between the germline ends. In DNA, the CDR3 is TGTGCCAGCAGAAAAGGGGGGCGCCGCACTGAAGCTTTCTTT. Translated: CASRKGGRRTEAFF.

Here the CDR3 DNA reads TGTGCCAGCAGTTACTCTCCTCTAGCGGGAGAGGCCGGGGAGCTGTTTTTT. Amino acids: CASSYSPLAGEAGELFF. The chain joins TRBV6-5 to TRBJ2-2; 10 nucleotides line up with TRBD2. The CDR3 spans 17 residues. CDR1 and CDR2 from the germline V gene are MNHEY and SVGAGI. V lost 0 bases to trimming and J lost 6 bases; unmatched junction nucleotides: 7.

The CDR3 DNA follows: TGTGCCAGCAGCCTGGGACAGACCTCCACTGAAGCTTTCTTT. Translating gives CASSLGQTSTEAFF. This chain uses TRBV4-2 with TRBJ1-1; TRBD1 matches 7 bases. V lost 4 bases and J lost 4; bases outside the gene matches: 6. The germline CDR1 and CDR2 sequences are LGHNA and YNFKEQ. The length of the CDR3 is 14 residues.

This clonotype appeared a few times. The V and J genes are TRBV7-2 and TRBJ2-5, with TRBD2 identical over 8 bases. Trimming removed 3 bases from V and 5 bases from J; junction bases left unmatched: 5. The germline gives CDR1 SGHTA, CDR2 FQGNSA. This CDR3 is 14 amino acids long. For the CDR3, the DNA is TGTGCCAGCAGCTTTCGGGGGGGAATGGAGACCCAGTACTTC. Its protein product is CASSFRGGMETQYF. The variable domain in full, completed from reference TRBV7-2 and TRBJ2-5, reads GAGVSQSPSNKVTEKGKDVELRCDPISGHTALYWYRQSLGQGLEFLIYFQGNSAPDKSGLPSDRFSAERTGGSVSTLTIQRTQQEDSAVYLCASSFRGGMETQYFGPGTRLLVL.

This clonotype came up many times. The V and J genes are TRBV11-1 and TRBJ2-1; 10 bases are shared with TRBD1. The CDR3 length is 18 residues. The germline CDR1 and CDR2 sequences are SGHAT and FQDESV (reference sequence). The trim removed 5 bases at V and 0 bases at J, leaving 10 bases unmatched. CDR3 region: CASSPGQGQSSSYNEQFF. CDR3 coding DNA: TGTGCCAGCAGCCCGGGACAGGGGCAATCAAGCTCCTACAATGAGCAGTTCTTC. The variable domain in full, completed from reference TRBV11-1 and TRBJ2-1, reads EAEVAQSPRYKITEKSQAVAFWCDPISGHATLYWYRQILGQGPELLVQFQDESVVDDSQLPKDRFSAERLKGVDSTLKIQPAELGDSAMYLCASSPGQGQSSSYNEQFFGPGTRLTVL.

Only a few counts were recorded for this clonotype. The chain joins TRBV6-5 to TRBJ2-7; perhaps TRBD1 as D (5 bases). This CDR3 contains 17 residues. V lost 4 bases, J lost 2 bases, and 21 bases lay in between. Germline V gene sequence: CDR1 MNHEY, CDR2 SVGAGI. CDR3: CASSSIQGSGKPYEQYF. CDR3 DNA: TGTGCCAGCAGTTCCATCCAGGGCTCAGGGAAGCCCTACGAGCAGTACTTC.

This clonotype was observed at least ten times. V usage is TRBV12-3 or TRBV12-4 and J usage is TRBJ1-1; no reliable D call. This CDR3 contains 13 residues. The ends were cut back, 6 bases at V and 3 bases at J, with 11 bases in the middle. The CDR3 DNA reads as TGTGCCAGCAGCCGATCTCATTACACTGAAGCTTTCTTT. This encodes CASSRSHYTEAFF.

The V gene is TRBV5-1, the J gene TRBJ2-7, with a weak D call TRBD2 (6 bases). The CDR3 runs 15 residues. Trimming left V 4 bases short and J 4 bases short, with 18 bases between. The V gene's germline CDR1 is SGHRS and CDR2 YFSETQ. CDR3 DNA sequence: TGCGCCAGCAGCACCGGGACTCAAAGGCTGTACGAGCAGTACTTC. Translation: CASSTGTQRLYEQYF.

This chain uses TRBV15 with TRBJ2-1; D ambiguous. This CDR3 has 13 amino acids. CDR1 and CDR2 from the germline V gene are LNHNV and YYDKDF (reference sequence). V gave up 0 bases and J gave up 10 bases, with 10 bases separating them. The CDR3 reads CATSREELTEQFF. In DNA, the CDR3 is TGTGCCACCAGCAGAGAAGAGTTAACGGAGCAGTTCTTC. The full variable domain, completed using reference TRBV15 and TRBJ2-1, is DAMVIQNPRYQVTQFGKPVTLSCSQTLNHNVMYWYQQKSSQAPKLLFHYYDKDFNNEADTPDNFQSRRPNTSFCFLDIRSPGLGDTAMYLCATSREELTEQFFGPGTRLTVL.